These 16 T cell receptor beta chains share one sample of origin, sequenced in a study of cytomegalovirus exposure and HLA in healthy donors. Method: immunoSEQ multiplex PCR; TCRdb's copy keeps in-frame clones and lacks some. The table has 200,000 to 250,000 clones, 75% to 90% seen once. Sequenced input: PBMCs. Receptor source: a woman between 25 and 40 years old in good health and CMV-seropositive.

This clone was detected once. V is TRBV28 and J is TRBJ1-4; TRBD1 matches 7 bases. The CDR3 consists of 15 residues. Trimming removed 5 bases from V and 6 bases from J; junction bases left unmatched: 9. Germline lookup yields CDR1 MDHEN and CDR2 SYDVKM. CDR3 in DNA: TGTGCCAGCAGTGACCAGGGGGTTGGACATGAAAAACTGTTTTTT. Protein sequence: CASSDQGVGHEKLFF.

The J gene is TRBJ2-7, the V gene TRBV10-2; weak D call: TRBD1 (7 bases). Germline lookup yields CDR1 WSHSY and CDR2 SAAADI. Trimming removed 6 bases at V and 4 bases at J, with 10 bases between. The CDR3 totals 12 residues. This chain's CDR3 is CASRAGGYEQYF. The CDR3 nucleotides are TGCGCCAGCAGGGCAGGGGGGTACGAGCAGTACTTC.

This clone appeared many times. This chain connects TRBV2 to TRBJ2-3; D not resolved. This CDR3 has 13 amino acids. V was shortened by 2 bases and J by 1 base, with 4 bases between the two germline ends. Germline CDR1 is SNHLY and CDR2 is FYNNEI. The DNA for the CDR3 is TGTGCCAGCAGTGAATTCGGCACAGATACGCAGTATTTT. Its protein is CASSEFGTDTQYF.

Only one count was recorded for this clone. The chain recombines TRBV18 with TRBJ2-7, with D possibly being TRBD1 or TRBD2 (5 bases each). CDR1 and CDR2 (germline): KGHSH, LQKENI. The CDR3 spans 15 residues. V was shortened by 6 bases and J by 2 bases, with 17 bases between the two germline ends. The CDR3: CASSQTGTETYEQYF. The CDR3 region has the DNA TGTGCCAGCTCGCAAACCGGGACGGAAACCTACGAGCAGTACTTC.

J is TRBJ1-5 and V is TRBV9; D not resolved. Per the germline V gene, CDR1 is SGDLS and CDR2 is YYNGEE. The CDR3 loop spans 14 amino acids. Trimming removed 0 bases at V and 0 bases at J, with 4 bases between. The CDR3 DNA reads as TGTGCCAGCAGCGTAGAACTTAGCAATCAGCCCCAGCATTTT. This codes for CASSVELSNQPQHF.

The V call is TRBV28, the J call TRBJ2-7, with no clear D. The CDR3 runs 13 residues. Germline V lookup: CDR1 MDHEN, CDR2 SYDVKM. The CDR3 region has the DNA TGTGGCGTTAACGGACCGAACTCCTACGAGCAGTACTTC. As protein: CGVNGPNSYEQYF.

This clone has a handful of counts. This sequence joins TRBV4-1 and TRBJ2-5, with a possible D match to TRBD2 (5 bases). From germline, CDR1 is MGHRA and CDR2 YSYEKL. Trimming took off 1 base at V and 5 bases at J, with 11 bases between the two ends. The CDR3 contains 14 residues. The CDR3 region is CASSQVRGSETQYF. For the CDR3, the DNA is TGCGCCAGCAGCCAAGTCCGGGGTAGCGAGACCCAGTACTTC.

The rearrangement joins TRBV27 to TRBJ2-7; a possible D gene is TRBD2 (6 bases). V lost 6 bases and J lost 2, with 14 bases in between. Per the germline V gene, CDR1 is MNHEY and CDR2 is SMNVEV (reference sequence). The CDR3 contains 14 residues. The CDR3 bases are TGTGCCAGCAGCCCCAGCGGGCCACCCTACGAGCAGTACTTC. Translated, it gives CASSPSGPPYEQYF.

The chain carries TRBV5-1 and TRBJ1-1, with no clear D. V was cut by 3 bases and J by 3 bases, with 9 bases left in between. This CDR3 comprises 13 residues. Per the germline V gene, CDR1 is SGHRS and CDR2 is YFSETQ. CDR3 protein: CASSSGSHTEAFF. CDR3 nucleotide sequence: TGCGCCAGCAGCTCGGGTAGCCACACTGAAGCTTTCTTT.

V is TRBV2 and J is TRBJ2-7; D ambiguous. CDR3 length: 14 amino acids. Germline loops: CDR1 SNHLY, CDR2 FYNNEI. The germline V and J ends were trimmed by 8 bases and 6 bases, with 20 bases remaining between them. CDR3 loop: CASRRTIGFSEQYF. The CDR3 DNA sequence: TGTGCCAGCCGCCGTACCATAGGATTCTCCGAGCAGTACTTC.

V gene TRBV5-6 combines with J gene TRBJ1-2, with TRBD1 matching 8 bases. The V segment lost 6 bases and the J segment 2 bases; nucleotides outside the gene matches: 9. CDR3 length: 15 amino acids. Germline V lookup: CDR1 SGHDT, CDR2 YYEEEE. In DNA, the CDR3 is TGTGCCAGCACCTTCTGGACAGGGATAAACTATGGCTACACCTTC. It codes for CASTFWTGINYGYTF.

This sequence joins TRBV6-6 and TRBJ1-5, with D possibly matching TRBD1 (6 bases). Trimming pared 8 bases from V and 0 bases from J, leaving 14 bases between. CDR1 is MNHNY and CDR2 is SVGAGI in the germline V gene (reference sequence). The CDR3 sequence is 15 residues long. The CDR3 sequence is CASLGGTHSNQPQHF. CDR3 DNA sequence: TGTGCCAGCCTGGGGGGGACACATAGCAATCAGCCCCAGCATTTT.

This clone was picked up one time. The CDR3, as DNA: TGTGCCAGCCGGCAGGACCTCAGTCAGCCCCAGCATTTT. This sequence encodes CASRQDLSQPQHF. V usage is TRBV28 and J usage is TRBJ1-5; D not resolved. Germline loops: CDR1 MDHEN, CDR2 SYDVKM. CDR3 length: 13 residues. The ends were cut back, 8 bases at V and 6 bases at J, with 14 bases in the middle.

The CDR3 DNA sequence: TGTGCCAGCAGCTTTTTAGCGGGAGGGCCCAAGTTCTTC. Its translation: CASSFLAGGPKFF. V is TRBV7-3 and J is TRBJ2-1; 11 nucleotides align to TRBD2. From germline, CDR1 is SGHTA and CDR2 FQGTGA. The CDR3 totals 13 residues. V lost 3 bases and J lost 14; bases outside the gene matches: 6.

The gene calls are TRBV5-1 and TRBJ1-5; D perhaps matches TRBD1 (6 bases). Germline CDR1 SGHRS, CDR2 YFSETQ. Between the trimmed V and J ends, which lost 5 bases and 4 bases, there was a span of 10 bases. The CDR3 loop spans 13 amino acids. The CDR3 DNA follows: TGCGCCAGCAGACGGACAGAGAATCAGCCCCAGCATTTT. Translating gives CASRRTENQPQHF.

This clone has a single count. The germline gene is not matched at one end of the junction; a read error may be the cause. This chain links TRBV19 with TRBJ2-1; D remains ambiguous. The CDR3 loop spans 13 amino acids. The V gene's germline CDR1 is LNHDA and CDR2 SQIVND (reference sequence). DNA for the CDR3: TGTGCCAGTAGAATAGCTGGGGTGGATGAGCAGTTCTTC. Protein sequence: CASRIAGVDEQFF.